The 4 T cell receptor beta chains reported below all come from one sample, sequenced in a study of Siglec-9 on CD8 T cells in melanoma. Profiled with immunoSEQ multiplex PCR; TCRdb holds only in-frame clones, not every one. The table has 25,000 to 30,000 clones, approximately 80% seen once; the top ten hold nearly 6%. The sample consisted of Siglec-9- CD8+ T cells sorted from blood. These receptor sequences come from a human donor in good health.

The CDR3, as DNA: TGTGCCACCAGCGAGTCCCGGGGGAACCATGAAAAACTGTTTTTT. This gives the protein CATSESRGNHEKLFF. This chain joins TRBV15 and TRBJ1-4, with TRBD1 as a possible D gene (5 bases). From germline, CDR1 is LNHNV and CDR2 YYDKDF (reference sequence). Trimming removed 5 bases at V and 6 bases at J, with 16 bases between. The CDR3 spans 15 residues.

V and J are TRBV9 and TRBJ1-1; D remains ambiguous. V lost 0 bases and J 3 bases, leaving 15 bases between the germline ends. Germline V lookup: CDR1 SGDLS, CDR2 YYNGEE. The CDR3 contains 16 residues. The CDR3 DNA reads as TGTGCCAGCAGCGTAGAACCAAAAGTTGGGGACACTGAAGCTTTCTTT. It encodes CASSVEPKVGDTEAFF.

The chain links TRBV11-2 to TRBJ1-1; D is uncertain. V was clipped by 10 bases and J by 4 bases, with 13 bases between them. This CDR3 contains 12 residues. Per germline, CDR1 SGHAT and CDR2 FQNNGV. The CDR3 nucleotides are TGTGCCACCCGGGATTCCAGCACTGAAGCTTTCTTT. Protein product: CATRDSSTEAFF.

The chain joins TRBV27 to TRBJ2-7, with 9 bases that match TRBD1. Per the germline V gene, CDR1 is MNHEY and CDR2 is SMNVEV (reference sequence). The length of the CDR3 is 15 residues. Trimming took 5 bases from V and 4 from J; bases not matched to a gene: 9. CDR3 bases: TGTGCCAGCAGTCCACTCGGGACAGGGTTATACGAGCAGTACTTC. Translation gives CASSPLGTGLYEQYF.